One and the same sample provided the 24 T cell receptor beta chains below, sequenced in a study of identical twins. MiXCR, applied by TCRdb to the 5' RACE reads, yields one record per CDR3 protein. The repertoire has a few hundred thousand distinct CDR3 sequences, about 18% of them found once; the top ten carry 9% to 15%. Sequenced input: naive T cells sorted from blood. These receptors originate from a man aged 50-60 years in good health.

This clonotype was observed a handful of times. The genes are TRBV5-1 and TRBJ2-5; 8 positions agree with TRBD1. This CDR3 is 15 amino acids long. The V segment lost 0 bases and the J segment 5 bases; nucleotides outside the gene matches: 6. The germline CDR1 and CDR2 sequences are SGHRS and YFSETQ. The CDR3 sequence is CASSLGTGPAETQYF. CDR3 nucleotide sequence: TGCGCCAGCAGCTTGGGGACAGGGCCTGCGGAGACCCAGTACTTC.

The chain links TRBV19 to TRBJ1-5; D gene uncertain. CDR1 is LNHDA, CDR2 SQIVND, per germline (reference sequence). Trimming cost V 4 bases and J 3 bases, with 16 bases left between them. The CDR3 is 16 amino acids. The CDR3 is CASSTTWAGDNQPQHF. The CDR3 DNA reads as TGTGCCAGTAGTACGACCTGGGCCGGGGACAATCAGCCCCAGCATTTT.

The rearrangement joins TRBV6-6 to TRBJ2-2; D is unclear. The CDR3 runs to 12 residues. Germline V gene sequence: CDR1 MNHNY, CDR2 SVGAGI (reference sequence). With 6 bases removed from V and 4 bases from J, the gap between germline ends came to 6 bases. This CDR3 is CASRPPTGELFF. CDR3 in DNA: TGTGCCAGCAGACCGCCCACCGGGGAGCTGTTTTTT.

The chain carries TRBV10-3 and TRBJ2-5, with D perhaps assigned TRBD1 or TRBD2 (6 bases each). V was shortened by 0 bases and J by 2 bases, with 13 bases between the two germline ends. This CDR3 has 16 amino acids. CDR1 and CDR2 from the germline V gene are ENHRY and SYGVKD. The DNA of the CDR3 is TGTGCCATCAGTGAGTCTAGAGGAGGGGGACAAGAGACCCAGTACTTC. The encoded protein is CAISESRGGGQETQYF.

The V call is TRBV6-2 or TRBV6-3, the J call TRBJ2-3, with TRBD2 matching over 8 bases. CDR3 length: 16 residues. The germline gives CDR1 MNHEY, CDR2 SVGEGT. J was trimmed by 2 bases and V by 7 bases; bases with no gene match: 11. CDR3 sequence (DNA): TGTGCCAGCACCCTAGAAGCGGGGGCCGACACAGATACGCAGTATTTT. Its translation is CASTLEAGADTDTQYF.

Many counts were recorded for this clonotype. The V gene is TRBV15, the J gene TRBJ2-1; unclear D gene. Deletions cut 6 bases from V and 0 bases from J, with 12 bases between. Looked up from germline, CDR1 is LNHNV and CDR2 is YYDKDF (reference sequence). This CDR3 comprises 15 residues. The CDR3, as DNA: TGTGCCACCAGTGAAGACCGGTACTCCTACAATGAGCAGTTCTTC. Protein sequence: CATSEDRYSYNEQFF. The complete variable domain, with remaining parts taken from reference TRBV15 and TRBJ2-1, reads DAMVIQNPRYQVTQFGKPVTLSCSQTLNHNVMYWYQQKSSQAPKLLFHYYDKDFNNEADTPDNFQSRRPNTSFCFLDIRSPGLGDTAMYLCATSEDRYSYNEQFFGPGTRLTVL.

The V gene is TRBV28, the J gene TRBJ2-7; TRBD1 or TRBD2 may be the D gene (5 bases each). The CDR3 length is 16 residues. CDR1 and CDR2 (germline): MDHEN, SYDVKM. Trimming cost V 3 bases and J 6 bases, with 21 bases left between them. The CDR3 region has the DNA TGTGCCAGCAGTTTTCCCCTTGGGGACCCTAGGCTCGAGCAGTACTTC. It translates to CASSFPLGDPRLEQYF.

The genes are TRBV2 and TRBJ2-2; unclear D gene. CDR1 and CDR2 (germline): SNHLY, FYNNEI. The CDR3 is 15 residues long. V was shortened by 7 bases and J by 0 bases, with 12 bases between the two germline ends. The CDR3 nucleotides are TGTGCCAGCACCCGGGTTTCCGCGAACACCGGGGAGCTGTTTTTT. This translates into CASTRVSANTGELFF.

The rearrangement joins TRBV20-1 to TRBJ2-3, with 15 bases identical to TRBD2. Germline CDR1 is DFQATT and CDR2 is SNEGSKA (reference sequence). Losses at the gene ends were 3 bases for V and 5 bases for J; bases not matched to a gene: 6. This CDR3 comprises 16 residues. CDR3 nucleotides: TGCAGTGCTAGTCAGGGGACTAGCGGGAGGATAGATACGCAGTATTTT. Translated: CSASQGTSGRIDTQYF.

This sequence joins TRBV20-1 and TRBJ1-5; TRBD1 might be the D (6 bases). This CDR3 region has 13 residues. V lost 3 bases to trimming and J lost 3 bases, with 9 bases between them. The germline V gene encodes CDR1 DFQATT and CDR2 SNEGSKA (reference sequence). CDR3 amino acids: CSARGTLNQPQHF. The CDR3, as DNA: TGCAGTGCTAGGGGGACACTCAATCAGCCCCAGCATTTT.

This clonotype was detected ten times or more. The CDR3 DNA is TGTGCCAGCTCTCCCCTAGCGGGGGCCTACGAGCAGTACTTC. It specifies CASSPLAGAYEQYF. The rearrangement joins TRBV18 to TRBJ2-7; 10 bases map to TRBD2. The germline CDR1 and CDR2 sequences are KGHSH and LQKENI. The CDR3 length is 14 residues. V shed 6 bases and J 2 bases; nucleotides not matched to a gene: 4. Using reference TRBV18 and TRBJ2-7 for the parts outside the CDR3, the full variable domain is NAGVMQNPRHLVRRRGQEARLRCSPMKGHSHVYWYRQLPEEGLKFMVYLQKENIIDESGMPKERFSAEFPKEGPSILRIQQVVRGDSAAYFCASSPLAGAYEQYFGPGTRLTVT.

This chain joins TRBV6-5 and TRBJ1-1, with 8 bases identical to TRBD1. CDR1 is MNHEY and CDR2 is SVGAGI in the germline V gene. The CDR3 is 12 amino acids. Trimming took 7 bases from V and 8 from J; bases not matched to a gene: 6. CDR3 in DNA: TGTGCCAGCATCAGGGGGCGCGGGGAAGCTTTCTTT. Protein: CASIRGRGEAFF.

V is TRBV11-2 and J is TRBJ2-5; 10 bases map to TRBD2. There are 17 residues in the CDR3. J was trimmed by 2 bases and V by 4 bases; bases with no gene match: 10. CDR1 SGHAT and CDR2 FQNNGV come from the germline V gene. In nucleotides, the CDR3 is TGTGCCAGCAGCTCCGGCCCCCAACTAGCGGGACAAGAGACCCAGTACTTC. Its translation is CASSSGPQLAGQETQYF.

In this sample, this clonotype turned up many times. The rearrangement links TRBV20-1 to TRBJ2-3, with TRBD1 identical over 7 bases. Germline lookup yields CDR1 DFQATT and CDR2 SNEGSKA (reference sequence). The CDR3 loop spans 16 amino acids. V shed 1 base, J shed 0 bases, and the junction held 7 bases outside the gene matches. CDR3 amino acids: CSARVTTGASTDTQYF. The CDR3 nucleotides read TGCAGTGCTAGAGTCACTACAGGGGCTAGCACAGATACGCAGTATTTT.

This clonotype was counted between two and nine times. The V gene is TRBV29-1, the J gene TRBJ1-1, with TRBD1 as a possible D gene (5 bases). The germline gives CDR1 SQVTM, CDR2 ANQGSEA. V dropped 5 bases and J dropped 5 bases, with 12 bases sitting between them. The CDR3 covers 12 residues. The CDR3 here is CSVPGSGTEAFF. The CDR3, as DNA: TGCAGCGTTCCAGGGAGTGGGACTGAAGCTTTCTTT. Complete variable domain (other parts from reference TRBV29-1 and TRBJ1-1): SAVISQKPSRDICQRGTSLTIQCQVDSQVTMMFWYRQQPGQSLTLIATANQGSEATYESGFVIDKFPISRPNLTFSTLTVSNMSPEDSSIYLCSVPGSGTEAFFGQGTRLTVV.

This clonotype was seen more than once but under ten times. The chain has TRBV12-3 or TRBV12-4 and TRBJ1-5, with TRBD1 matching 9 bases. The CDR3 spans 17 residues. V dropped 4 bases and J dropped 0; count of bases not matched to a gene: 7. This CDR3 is CASSSPGQGYSNQPQHF. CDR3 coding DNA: TGTGCCAGCAGTTCCCCGGGACAGGGTTATAGCAATCAGCCCCAGCATTTT.

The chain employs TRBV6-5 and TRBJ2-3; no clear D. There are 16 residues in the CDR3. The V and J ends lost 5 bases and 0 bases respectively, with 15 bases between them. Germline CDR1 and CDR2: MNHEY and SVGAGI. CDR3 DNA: TGTGCCAGCAGTACTCGACACCTTTCTAGCACAGATACGCAGTATTTT. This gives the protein CASSTRHLSSTDTQYF.

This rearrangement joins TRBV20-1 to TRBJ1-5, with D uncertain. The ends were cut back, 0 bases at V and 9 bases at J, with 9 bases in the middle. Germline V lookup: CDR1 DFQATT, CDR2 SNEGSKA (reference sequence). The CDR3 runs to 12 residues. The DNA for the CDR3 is TGCAGTGCTAGAGATCAGACCGGGCCCCAGCATTTT. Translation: CSARDQTGPQHF.

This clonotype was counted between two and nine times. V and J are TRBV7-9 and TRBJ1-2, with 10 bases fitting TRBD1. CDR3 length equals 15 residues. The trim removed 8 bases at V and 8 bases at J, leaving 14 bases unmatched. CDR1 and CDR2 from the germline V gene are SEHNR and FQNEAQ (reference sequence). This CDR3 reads CASGGLGTGVYGYTF. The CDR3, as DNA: TGTGCCAGCGGAGGCCTCGGGACAGGGGTTTACGGCTACACCTTC.

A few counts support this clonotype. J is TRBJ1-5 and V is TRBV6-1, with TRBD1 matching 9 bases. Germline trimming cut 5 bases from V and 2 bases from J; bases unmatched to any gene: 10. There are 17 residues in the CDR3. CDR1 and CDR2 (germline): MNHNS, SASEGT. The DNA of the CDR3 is TGTGCCAGCAGTCGCAGGACAGGGGCCGGGGGCAATCAGCCCCAGCATTTT. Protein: CASSRRTGAGGNQPQHF.

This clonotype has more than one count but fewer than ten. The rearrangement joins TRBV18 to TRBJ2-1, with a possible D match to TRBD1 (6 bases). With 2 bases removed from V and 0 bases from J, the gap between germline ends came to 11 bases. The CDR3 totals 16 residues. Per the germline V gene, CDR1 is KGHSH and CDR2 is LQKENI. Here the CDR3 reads CASSPTGTRSYNEQFF. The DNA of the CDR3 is TGTGCCAGCTCACCAACCGGGACACGCTCCTACAATGAGCAGTTCTTC.

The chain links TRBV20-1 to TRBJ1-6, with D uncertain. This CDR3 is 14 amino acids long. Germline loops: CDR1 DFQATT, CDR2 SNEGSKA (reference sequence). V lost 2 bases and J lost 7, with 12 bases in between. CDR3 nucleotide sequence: TGCAGTGCTAGATGCCCGGGGTCCAATTCACCCCTCCACTTT. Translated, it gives CSARCPGSNSPLHF.

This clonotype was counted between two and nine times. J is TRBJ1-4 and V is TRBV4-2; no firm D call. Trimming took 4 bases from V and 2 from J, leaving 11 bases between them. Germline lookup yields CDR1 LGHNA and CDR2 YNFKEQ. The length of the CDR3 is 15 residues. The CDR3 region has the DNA TGTGCCAGCAGCCTCGAGGGCGGTACTAATGAAAAACTGTTTTTT. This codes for CASSLEGGTNEKLFF.

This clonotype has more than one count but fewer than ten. The CDR3 sequence is CSARRRGETYEQYF. In DNA form, the CDR3 reads TGCAGTGCTAGACGCAGGGGGGAAACCTACGAGCAGTACTTC. This chain joins TRBV20-1 and TRBJ2-7, with a weak D call TRBD1 (7 bases). Trimming pared 2 bases from V and 2 bases from J, leaving 13 bases between. From germline, CDR1 is DFQATT and CDR2 SNEGSKA (reference sequence). The CDR3 length is 14 residues.